The 15 T cell receptor beta chains below all came from one sample that was sequenced in a study of blood T cells in healthy people across ages. A second PCR of 7 to 11 cycles used a sample-barcoded 5' primer and a J-beta primer mix. Using its own MiXCR run on the 5' RACE reads, TCRdb lists one record per CDR3 protein. The repertoire holds a few hundred thousand distinct CDR3 sequences, with roughly half as singletons. The sample taken for sequencing was blood. These TCRs come from a man aged 60-69 years in good health.

In its sample, this clonotype was seen many times. V is TRBV21-1 and J is TRBJ2-7; the table calls TRBD2, which could not be checked here. TRBV21-1 is a documented pseudogene. The CDR3 extends over 16 amino acids. CDR3 nucleotide sequence: TGTGCCAGCACCCCTCAGTCTAGCGGGGGGCCGGGAGAGCAGTACTTC. It yields the protein CASTPQSSGGPGEQYF.

This clonotype occurred many times. This chain connects TRBV6-6 to TRBJ2-7, with TRBD2 matching over 8 bases. The V segment lost 6 bases and the J segment 6 bases; nucleotides outside the gene matches: 10. Germline V gene lookup returns CDR1 MNHNY and CDR2 SVGAGI (reference sequence). There are 14 residues in the CDR3. CDR3: CASRIAGTIGEQYF. The CDR3 region has the DNA TGTGCCAGCAGAATAGCGGGGACTATCGGCGAGCAGTACTTC.

The chain is built from TRBV29-1 and TRBJ2-1; perhaps D is TRBD1 or TRBD2 (5 bases each). Germline CDR1 SQVTM, CDR2 ANQGSEA. V was trimmed by 4 bases and J by 0 bases, leaving 7 bases between them. CDR3 length: 13 amino acids. CDR3 coding DNA: TGCAGCGTTGGGGGGTTCTCCTACAATGAGCAGTTCTTC. Amino acid sequence: CSVGGFSYNEQFF.

This chain joins TRBV5-1 and TRBJ2-1; 10 nucleotides agree with TRBD2. CDR1 SGHRS and CDR2 YFSETQ come from the germline V gene. V trimming: 1 base; J trimming: 5 bases; junction bases outside the gene matches: 6. This CDR3 has 16 residues. The CDR3 bases are TGCGCCAGCAGCTTGTTTAGCGGGGGGACCGACAATGAGCAGTTCTTC. Translation: CASSLFSGGTDNEQFF.

The chain uses TRBV3-1 and TRBJ1-5; D remains unclear. CDR1 and CDR2 (germline): LGHDT, YNNKEL (reference sequence). V shed 5 bases and J shed 6 bases, with 14 bases lying between them. The CDR3 spans 14 residues. The CDR3 bases are TGTGCCAGCAGCTTAGGAGTCATAAGTCAGCCCCAGCATTTT. It yields the protein CASSLGVISQPQHF.

The V call is TRBV12-3 or TRBV12-4, the J call TRBJ2-1; 10 bases agree with TRBD1. The ends lost 5 bases at V and 6 bases at J; junction bases unmatched: 10. The CDR3 loop spans 16 amino acids. The CDR3 loop is CASSPWRDRGRNEQFF. The CDR3 region has the DNA TGTGCCAGCAGTCCATGGAGGGACAGGGGTCGCAATGAGCAGTTCTTC.

V usage is TRBV14 and J usage is TRBJ1-2; 12 positions agree with TRBD1. Per germline, CDR1 SGHDN and CDR2 FVKESK. This CDR3 comprises 20 residues. Trimming took 4 bases from V and 4 from J; bases not matched to a gene: 19. The chain's CDR3 is CASSPRPGTGGGNMGYGYTF. CDR3 sequence (DNA): TGTGCCAGCAGCCCCAGACCCGGGACAGGGGGCGGTAATATGGGCTATGGCTACACCTTC. The full variable domain, with the rest looked up from reference TRBV14 and TRBJ1-2, is EAGVTQFPSHSVIEKGQTVTLRCDPISGHDNLYWYRRVMGKEIKFLLHFVKESKQDESGMPNNRFLAERTGGTYSTLKVQPAELEDSGVYFCASSPRPGTGGGNMGYGYTFGSGTRLTVV.

The chain couples TRBV29-1 to TRBJ2-3; 13 nucleotides match TRBD2. Per germline, CDR1 SQVTM and CDR2 ANQGSEA. The V gene end was trimmed by 3 bases and the J gene end by 3 bases; junction bases not matched to a gene: 6. The CDR3 is 16 amino acids. CDR3 in DNA: TGCAGCGTTGACCGACTAGCGGGGGGACGAACAGATACGCAGTATTTT. Its translation: CSVDRLAGGRTDTQYF.

This clonotype was counted a few times. CDR3 sequence reads: CATSDFGDSYEQYF. The CDR3 nucleotides are TGTGCCACCAGTGATTTTGGGGACAGCTACGAGCAGTACTTC. The J gene is TRBJ2-7, the V gene TRBV24-1; 7 bases align to TRBD1. The J segment lost 3 bases and the V segment lost 1 base, leaving 2 bases of the junction unmatched. This CDR3 has 14 residues. Per germline, CDR1 KGHDR and CDR2 SFDVKD.

The CDR3 DNA reads as TGCAGCGCGCCAACTAGCGGGCTGTATGAGCAGTTCTTC. Its protein product is CSAPTSGLYEQFF. The chain couples TRBV20-1 to TRBJ2-1; 9 positions agree with TRBD2. CDR1 and CDR2 (germline): DFQATT, SNEGSKA (reference sequence). The CDR3 runs 13 residues.

The chain joins TRBV30 to TRBJ2-4; 12 bases are a match to TRBD1. The DNA end is more similar to TRBJ2-7, so the J call may be wrong. Germline CDR1 reads GTSNPN; CDR2 reads SVGIG (reference sequence). The CDR3 contains 15 residues. The CDR3 sequence: CAWTGQGAVVNEQYF. CDR3 sequence (DNA): TGTGCCTGGACGGGACAGGGGGCGGTTGTCAACGAGCAGTACTTC.

The V and J genes are TRBV18 and TRBJ2-3, with TRBD1 identical over 8 bases. J was trimmed by 9 bases and V by 3 bases; bases with no gene match: 8. The length of the CDR3 is 14 residues. Germline assignment: CDR1 KGHSH and CDR2 LQKENI. The CDR3 bases are TGTGCCAGCTCACCCCCGGGACAGGCATGGACGCAGTATTTT. The encoded protein is CASSPPGQAWTQYF.

V usage is TRBV7-2 and J usage is TRBJ2-7; TRBD1 is a possible D gene (6 bases). The CDR3 has 10 residues. The germline V gene has CDR1 SGHTA and CDR2 FQGNSA. The CDR3 DNA sequence: TGTGCTGTAGGGGGTTACGAGCAGTACTTC. The encoded protein is CAVGGYEQYF.

J is TRBJ2-3 and V is TRBV20-1; tentative D call: TRBD2 (6 bases). The CDR3 runs 13 residues. V shed 5 bases and J shed 3 bases, with 12 bases lying between them. The germline V gene encodes CDR1 DFQATT and CDR2 SNEGSKA (reference sequence). CDR3 loop: CSAPGLDTDTQYF. The CDR3 DNA reads as TGCAGTGCTCCGGGACTTGATACAGATACGCAGTATTTT.

This clonotype was seen only once. The V call is TRBV5-6, the J call TRBJ2-4; TRBD2 matches 10 bases. The tail of the sequence fits TRBJ2-7 better, so the J call may be wrong. The CDR3 totals 16 residues. Germline V gives CDR1 SGHDT, CDR2 YYEEEE. The CDR3 reads CASSPGLAEPWVEQYF. In DNA form, the CDR3 reads TGTGCCAGCAGCCCAGGACTAGCGGAGCCCTGGGTCGAGCAGTACTTC.